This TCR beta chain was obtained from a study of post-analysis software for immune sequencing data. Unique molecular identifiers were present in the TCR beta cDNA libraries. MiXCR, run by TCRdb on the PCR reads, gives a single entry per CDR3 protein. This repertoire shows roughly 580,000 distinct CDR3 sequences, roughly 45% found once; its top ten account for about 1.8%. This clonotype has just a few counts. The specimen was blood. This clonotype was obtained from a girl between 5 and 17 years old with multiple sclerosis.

Here the CDR3 reads CASSVGGLLKNIQYF. CDR3 coding DNA: TGTGCCAGCAGCGTAGGGGGCCTGCTGAAAAACATTCAGTACTTC. This chain joins TRBV9 and TRBJ2-4; the D gene is possibly TRBD1 (5 bases). V dropped 0 bases and J dropped 4 bases, with 11 bases sitting between them. The V gene's germline CDR1 is SGDLS and CDR2 YYNGEE. The CDR3 sequence is 15 residues long. Full variable domain (missing parts from reference TRBV9 and TRBJ2-4): DSGVTQTPKHLITATGQRVTLRCSPRSGDLSVYWYQQSLDQGLQFLIQYYNGEERAKGNILERFSAQQFPDLHSELNLSSLELGDSALYFCASSVGGLLKNIQYFGAGTRLSVL.